This T cell receptor (beta chain) came from a study of cytomegalovirus exposure and HLA in healthy donors. Regarding the study as a whole: The authors assumed roughly uniform sequencing depth across donors for presence/absence analyses. Rarity characterized most TCR sequences, yet some public TCRs appeared in many donors. Later analysis suggested links between common viral pathogens and several top significant clusters. Accurate prediction of most subjects' HLA-A and HLA-B alleles from TCR beta sequences was reported.

On this clone itself: Its cognate antigen is unknown.

The V gene's germline CDR1 is DFQATT and CDR2 SNEGSKA (reference sequence). Trimming pared 7 bases from V and 11 bases from J, leaving 17 bases between. There are 11 residues in the CDR3. Researchers ran the PCR with 60 Vbeta and 13 Jbeta primers. Sequencing used immunoSEQ multiplex PCR; TCRdb keeps in-frame clones, though not all of them. The sample includes around 200,000 clones, approximately 82% seen only once; the top ten take more than 0.5%. This rearrangement joins TRBV20-1 to TRBJ1-1; perhaps TRBD1 as D (5 bases). The clonotype was recovered from a middle-aged woman in good health and CMV-seronegative. Sequenced input: PBMCs. The CDR3 reads CSGEGTTSAFF. The DNA for the CDR3 is TGCAGTGGGGAGGGGACCACCTCGGCTTTCTTT.